This T cell receptor beta chain appears in the sequencing data of a study of OX40 agonist ivuxolimab in advanced cancers. The study's findings and limits: Among T cells, CD8+ cells averaged more expanded clones than CD4+ cells.

The V gene end was trimmed by 0 bases and the J gene end by 6 bases; junction bases not matched to a gene: 10. CDR1 is LGHNA, CDR2 YSLEER, per germline. The CDR3 covers 17 residues. Patients with a history of autoimmune disease or on systemic immunosuppression were excluded. At baseline, cycle 4 day 1, and cycle 7 day 1, blood was sampled. With regard to this clone: The antigen is not known.

Only in-frame clones appear in the TCRdb table, and some are missing; sequencing was by immunoSEQ multiplex PCR. Of tens of thousands of clones in the sample, under 90% were seen once. The material was CD4+ or CD8+ T cells sorted from blood, obtained in a trial of the OX40 agonist ivuxolimab. The chain recombines TRBV4-3 with TRBJ1-4, with 7 nucleotides matching TRBD1. The TCR was taken from an adult with an advanced solid tumor such as melanoma, head and neck, liver or kidney cancer. The CDR3: CASSQEGRNRGYEKLFF. CDR3 in DNA: TGCGCCAGCAGCCAAGAGGGTCGGAACAGGGGATATGAAAAACTGTTTTTT.